These 27 T cell receptor beta chains came from one sample sequenced in a study of cytomegalovirus exposure and HLA in healthy donors. This PCR relied on a set of 60 Vbeta primers and 13 Jbeta primers. Only in-frame clones appear in the TCRdb table, and some are missing; sequencing was by immunoSEQ multiplex PCR. The table records about 160,000 clones, around 80% of them present only once. What was sequenced was PBMCs. The receptors shown here come from a woman aged 30 to 39 in good health and CMV-seropositive.

The chain recombines TRBV30 with TRBJ1-1; 7 bases line up with TRBD1. Germline V CDR1 and CDR2: GTSNPN, SVGIG (reference sequence). This CDR3 has 13 residues. V was clipped by 2 bases and J by 7 bases; unmatched bases: 7. This chain's CDR3 is CAWSIGQEIEAFF. Here the CDR3 DNA reads TGTGCCTGGAGTATCGGACAGGAAATTGAAGCTTTCTTT.

This clone has only one observation. The chain carries TRBV29-1 and TRBJ1-2; the match to TRBD1 covers 8 bases. Unmatched junction bases numbered 12, after V lost 7 bases and J lost 5 bases. The CDR3 contains 14 residues. Looked up from germline, CDR1 is SQVTM and CDR2 is ANQGSEA. CDR3 sequence: CSADLGQGGYGYTF. In DNA form, the CDR3 reads TGCAGCGCTGACCTTGGACAGGGCGGGTATGGCTACACCTTC. Supplemented by reference TRBV29-1 and TRBJ1-2, the full variable domain reads SAVISQKPSRDICQRGTSLTIQCQVDSQVTMMFWYRQQPGQSLTLIATANQGSEATYESGFVIDKFPISRPNLTFSTLTVSNMSPEDSSIYLCSADLGQGGYGYTFGSGTRLTVV.

The chain carries TRBV7-2 and TRBJ2-1, with TRBD2 identical over 12 bases. The CDR3 contains 17 residues. Germline CDR1 is SGHTA and CDR2 is FQGNSA. Losses at the gene ends were 1 base for V and 5 bases for J; bases not matched to a gene: 6. CDR3 loop: CASSLGWTSGVDNEQFF. CDR3 sequence (DNA): TGTGCCAGCAGCTTAGGGTGGACTAGCGGGGTAGACAATGAGCAGTTCTTC.

The chain combines TRBV4-2 with TRBJ2-1; the D is unclear. The CDR3 covers 15 residues. V was shortened by 1 base and J by 3 bases, with 10 bases between the two germline ends. Per the germline V gene, CDR1 is LGHNA and CDR2 is YNFKEQ. This CDR3 is CASSQAPLIYNEQFF. CDR3 DNA: TGTGCCAGCAGCCAAGCTCCCTTAATCTACAATGAGCAGTTCTTC.

The table lists this clone with a few counts. The V and J genes are TRBV4-2 and TRBJ2-3; the match to TRBD1 covers 10 bases. This CDR3 is 16 amino acids long. V was pared by 4 bases and J by 8 bases, with 12 bases of the junction left unmatched. Germline CDR1 is LGHNA and CDR2 is YNFKEQ. CDR3 in DNA: TGTGCCAGCAGCCGAGACCCCGGACAGGGGGGTGGTACGCAGTATTTT. This encodes CASSRDPGQGGGTQYF.

This clone appeared a single time. J is TRBJ1-5 and V is TRBV18, with 7 bases that match TRBD1. Trimming cost V 6 bases and J 6 bases; bases outside gene matches: 11. The CDR3 has 15 residues. Germline CDR1 and CDR2: KGHSH and LQKENI. CDR3 sequence reads: CASSPMTGIGQPQHF. Written as DNA, the CDR3 is TGTGCCAGCTCCCCAATGACAGGGATTGGTCAGCCCCAGCATTTT.

The gene calls are TRBV7-3 and TRBJ1-1; 7 nucleotides agree with TRBD1. CDR3 size: 13 residues. The V gene's germline CDR1 is SGHTA and CDR2 FQGTGA. Trimming removed 4 bases from V and 4 bases from J; junction bases left unmatched: 3. The CDR3 DNA sequence: TGTGCCAGCAGCTCGGGACAGATCACTGAAGCTTTCTTT. Its translation is CASSSGQITEAFF.

This rearrangement joins TRBV11-2 to TRBJ1-5; weak D call: TRBD1 (5 bases). V lost 1 base, J lost 4 bases, and 8 bases lay in between. Germline loops: CDR1 SGHAT, CDR2 FQNNGV. The CDR3 is 14 residues long. Here the CDR3 DNA reads TGTGCCAGCAGCTTAGGGGGGGGGAATCAGCCCCAGCATTTT. It is translated as CASSLGGGNQPQHF.

The chain has TRBV19 and TRBJ1-5; TRBD1 might be the D (5 bases). Trimming pared 5 bases from V and 0 bases from J, leaving 14 bases between. Germline V gene data show CDR1 as LNHDA and CDR2 as SQIVND (reference sequence). This CDR3 is built from 16 residues. CDR3 loop: CASSVGTGYSNQPQHF. CDR3 sequence (DNA): TGTGCCAGTAGTGTAGGAACAGGCTATAGCAATCAGCCCCAGCATTTT.

This rearrangement joins TRBV2 to TRBJ1-1; 9 bases fit TRBD1. Germline assignment: CDR1 SNHLY and CDR2 FYNNEI. Unmatched junction bases numbered 8, after V lost 7 bases and J lost 2 bases. CDR3 length equals 15 residues. Here the CDR3 reads CASMRDRAVNTEAFF. As DNA, the CDR3 is TGTGCCAGCATGCGGGACAGGGCTGTTAACACTGAAGCTTTCTTT.

V is TRBV9 and J is TRBJ1-2, with D possibly TRBD1 on 6 matching bases. CDR1 is SGDLS and CDR2 is YYNGEE in the germline V gene. Trimming shortened V by 0 bases and J by 4 bases, and 7 bases separated the two germline ends. The length of the CDR3 is 13 residues. Here the CDR3 DNA reads TGTGCCAGCAGCGTAGGACAGGCCTATGGCTACACCTTC. This encodes CASSVGQAYGYTF.

The V and J genes are TRBV7-2 and TRBJ1-1; TRBD1 agrees at 7 bases. The CDR3 is 15 residues long. CDR1 and CDR2 (germline): SGHTA, FQGNSA. Trimming cost V 5 bases and J 7 bases; bases outside gene matches: 13. DNA of the CDR3: TGTGCCAGCAGCAGAACAGGGGCCACTTCTCTTGAAGCTTTCTTT. Residues: CASSRTGATSLEAFF.

The chain couples TRBV5-3 to TRBJ1-1, with TRBD1 matching over 10 bases. TRBV5-3 qualifies as an ORF whose function is uncertain. The CDR3 loop spans 18 amino acids. Trimming cost V 4 bases and J 4 bases; bases outside gene matches: 16. CDR3 sequence (DNA): TGTGCCAGAAGCGCAAAAGGCCGGGACAGGGGAGATAGCACTGAAGCTTTCTTT. It is translated as CARSAKGRDRGDSTEAFF.

This clone was seen only a few times. This sequence joins TRBV7-9 and TRBJ1-3; D ambiguous. The V end lost 5 bases, the J end lost 4 bases, and 18 bases lay between the germline ends. The CDR3 is 16 amino acids. Germline V gene lookup returns CDR1 SEHNR and CDR2 FQNEAQ (reference sequence). CDR3 loop: CASSQPGNQGGNTIYF. The DNA for the CDR3 is TGTGCCAGCAGCCAGCCCGGGAATCAAGGAGGAAACACCATATATTTT.

The rearrangement links TRBV15 to TRBJ1-5; 9 bases line up with TRBD1. Germline V gives CDR1 LNHNV, CDR2 YYDKDF (reference sequence). Unmatched junction bases numbered 6, after V lost 1 base and J lost 2 bases. The length of the CDR3 is 17 residues. The CDR3 DNA sequence: TGTGCCACCAGCAGAGCGACAGGGGGTTTGGGCAATCAGCCCCAGCATTTT. Its translation: CATSRATGGLGNQPQHF. Variable domain in full (rest from reference TRBV15 and TRBJ1-5): DAMVIQNPRYQVTQFGKPVTLSCSQTLNHNVMYWYQQKSSQAPKLLFHYYDKDFNNEADTPDNFQSRRPNTSFCFLDIRSPGLGDTAMYLCATSRATGGLGNQPQHFGDGTRLSIL.

The chain couples TRBV7-2 to TRBJ2-7; 12 bases are shared with TRBD2. The CDR3 consists of 15 residues. J gave up 6 bases and V 1 base, and 4 bases lay outside the gene matches. CDR1 and CDR2 (germline): SGHTA, FQGNSA. In DNA, the CDR3 is TGTGCCAGCAGCTTAGGACTAGCGGGGGCGGTCGAGCAGTACTTC. Translation gives CASSLGLAGAVEQYF.

V usage is TRBV18 and J usage is TRBJ2-5; D is perhaps TRBD1 (6 bases). This CDR3 has 15 amino acids. Germline V gene lookup returns CDR1 KGHSH and CDR2 LQKENI. V was pared by 0 bases and J by 1 base, with 9 bases between. The CDR3 is CASSPPSRGQETQYF. In nucleotides, the CDR3 is TGTGCCAGCTCACCACCCTCCAGGGGCCAAGAGACCCAGTACTTC.

This clone was recorded a few times. The chain carries TRBV11-2 and TRBJ2-7; the D gene is possibly TRBD2 (6 bases). In germline, CDR1 is SGHAT, CDR2 FQNNGV. Between the trimmed V and J ends, which lost 4 bases and 1 base, there was a span of 20 bases. This CDR3 contains 17 residues. The chain's CDR3 is CASSWRDKTFVSYEQYF. CDR3 sequence (DNA): TGTGCCAGCAGCTGGAGGGATAAGACCTTCGTATCCTACGAGCAGTACTTC.

In its sample, this clone was seen a few times. The chain couples TRBV19 to TRBJ1-6, with a tentative D call TRBD1 (5 bases). CDR3 length equals 13 residues. Germline V gives CDR1 LNHDA, CDR2 SQIVND (reference sequence). V lost 8 bases, J lost 9 bases, and 14 bases lay in between. The CDR3 DNA reads TGTGCCAGTCGTGCCCAAAGGGGTTCACCCCTCCACTTT. It encodes CASRAQRGSPLHF.

This clone was seen a handful of times. The J gene is TRBJ2-2, the V gene TRBV19; D not certain. The CDR3 covers 12 residues. Germline V lookup: CDR1 LNHDA, CDR2 SQIVND (reference sequence). Trimming removed 3 bases from V and 7 bases from J, with 6 bases in between. CDR3 sequence (DNA): TGTGCCAGTAGTATCCTAAACGGGGAGCTGTTTTTT. Amino acid sequence: CASSILNGELFF.

V is TRBV6-1 and J is TRBJ2-7; 8 bases match TRBD1. Looked up from germline, CDR1 is MNHNS and CDR2 is SASEGT. V shed 7 bases and J 6 bases; nucleotides not matched to a gene: 14. CDR3 length equals 15 residues. CDR3 sequence reads: CASTPLRQGAVEQYF. DNA of the CDR3: TGTGCCAGCACCCCTCTACGCCAGGGGGCTGTCGAGCAGTACTTC.

The rearrangement joins TRBV9 to TRBJ1-2; 9 bases line up with TRBD1. This CDR3 comprises 16 residues. Germline V lookup: CDR1 SGDLS, CDR2 YYNGEE. V gave up 2 bases and J gave up 4 bases; unmatched junction bases: 9. In nucleotides, the CDR3 is TGTGCCAGCAGCGTCTTCACAGGGGGCGCATCCTATGGCTACACCTTC. Translation: CASSVFTGGASYGYTF.

The chain joins TRBV28 to TRBJ1-2; D gene uncertain. The CDR3 runs 13 residues. Trimming cost V 2 bases and J 2 bases, with 6 bases left between them. Germline CDR1 reads MDHEN; CDR2 reads SYDVKM. The CDR3 sequence is CASSLVANYGYTF. Here the CDR3 DNA reads TGTGCCAGCAGTTTAGTGGCCAACTATGGCTACACCTTC.

This clone has just a few counts. The gene calls are TRBV7-2 and TRBJ2-7; 8 nucleotides agree with TRBD1. The junction had 5 bases not matched to a gene; V was cut back by 4 bases and J by 3 bases. This CDR3 region has 14 residues. Germline lookup yields CDR1 SGHTA and CDR2 FQGNSA. CDR3 DNA: TGTGCCAGCAGCTCCGGACAGGGTCTCTACGAGCAGTACTTC. This codes for CASSSGQGLYEQYF. The full variable domain, with the rest looked up from reference TRBV7-2 and TRBJ2-7, is GAGVSQSPSNKVTEKGKDVELRCDPISGHTALYWYRQSLGQGLEFLIYFQGNSAPDKSGLPSDRFSAERTGGSVSTLTIQRTQQEDSAVYLCASSSGQGLYEQYFGPGTRLTVT.

This chain connects TRBV7-9 to TRBJ1-2; 7 bases map to TRBD1. The V segment lost 3 bases and the J segment 6 bases; nucleotides outside the gene matches: 4. Germline loops: CDR1 SEHNR, CDR2 FQNEAQ (reference sequence). This CDR3 comprises 13 residues. CDR3 residues: CASSFKQGNGYTF. CDR3 nucleotide sequence: TGTGCCAGCAGCTTCAAACAGGGGAATGGCTACACCTTC. Variable domain in full (rest from reference TRBV7-9 and TRBJ1-2): DTGVSQNPRHKITKRGQNVTFRCDPISEHNRLYWYRQTLGQGPEFLTYFQNEAQLEKSRLLSDRFSAERPKGSFSTLEIQRTEQGDSAMYLCASSFKQGNGYTFGSGTRLTVV.

The chain recombines TRBV4-1 with TRBJ2-1; TRBD2 might be the D (5 bases). Germline CDR1 is MGHRA and CDR2 is YSYEKL. CDR3 size: 14 residues. Trimming shortened V by 5 bases and J by 5 bases, and 13 bases separated the two germline ends. The CDR3 bases are TGCGCCAGCAGCAGAGGACTTTCAGACAATGAGCAGTTCTTC. Encoded protein: CASSRGLSDNEQFF.

The chain carries TRBV6-6 and TRBJ1-2; D uncertain. The CDR3 is 15 residues long. Germline CDR1 MNHNY, CDR2 SVGAGI (reference sequence). V was trimmed by 0 bases and J by 5 bases, leaving 13 bases between them. CDR3 DNA: TGTGCCAGCAGTTACTCAGAGGGAGTGGGGTATGGCTACACCTTC. This codes for CASSYSEGVGYGYTF.